The next 8 T cell receptor beta chains were all read from a single sample in a study of shared clonotypes between healthy human individuals. Assay: immunoSEQ multiplex PCR; the TCRdb copy retains only in-frame clones and omits some. This sample has 300,000 to 400,000 clones, with roughly 70% found just once. Input material: memory CD4+ T cells sorted from blood. Subset: CD45RA-negative fraction. These receptors were taken from a man between 25 and 39 years old in good health.

This sequence joins TRBV5-1 and TRBJ2-7, with D possibly matching TRBD1 (6 bases). Per the germline V gene, CDR1 is SGHRS and CDR2 is YFSETQ. The CDR3 has 14 amino acids. Trimming pared 1 base from V and 3 bases from J, leaving 11 bases between. The DNA of the CDR3 is TGCGCCAGCAGCTTGACAGGGTCAATCTACGAGCAGTACTTC. This translates into CASSLTGSIYEQYF.

The CDR3 is CASSGLAVSETQYF. CDR3 in DNA: TGTGCCAGCAGTGGACTAGCTGTTTCGGAGACCCAGTACTTC. The chain links TRBV6-1 to TRBJ2-5, with TRBD2 matching over 7 bases. The CDR3 is 14 residues long. V shed 4 bases and J 5 bases; nucleotides not matched to a gene: 7. Germline assignment: CDR1 MNHNS and CDR2 SASEGT.

J is TRBJ2-3 and V is TRBV20-1; D is uncertain. V was shortened by 1 base and J by 4 bases, with 3 bases between the two germline ends. Germline V gene lookup returns CDR1 DFQATT and CDR2 SNEGSKA (reference sequence). The CDR3 covers 11 residues. CDR3: CSARAADTQYF. CDR3 DNA sequence: TGCAGTGCTAGAGCTGCAGATACGCAGTATTTT.

This clone has just one count. V gene TRBV29-1 combines with J gene TRBJ2-2; TRBD1 matches at 7 bases. There are 15 residues in the CDR3. Germline V gives CDR1 SQVTM, CDR2 ANQGSEA. V shed 7 bases and J 4 bases; nucleotides not matched to a gene: 12. The CDR3 bases are TGCAGCGCCAATTTGGCCAGGGGGAGCACCGGGGAGCTGTTTTTT. This codes for CSANLARGSTGELFF.

The chain uses TRBV5-1 and TRBJ1-1; D gene uncertain. V lost 1 base and J 0 bases, leaving 4 bases between the germline ends. The CDR3 has 13 residues. Germline CDR1 is SGHRS and CDR2 is YFSETQ. CDR3 bases: TGCGCCAGCAGCTTGACAGTGAACACTGAAGCTTTCTTT. This codes for CASSLTVNTEAFF.

As for this clone: This specimen includes other DNA sequences encoding the same CDR3. This sequence joins TRBV18 and TRBJ1-5; 10 nucleotides agree with TRBD1. V shed 4 bases and J 4 bases; nucleotides not matched to a gene: 1. Germline CDR1 is KGHSH and CDR2 is LQKENI. This CDR3 contains 14 residues. CDR3 DNA: TGTGCCAGCTCACTGGGACAGGGGAATCAGCCCCAGCATTTT. Translating it yields CASSLGQGNQPQHF.

In regard to this clone: Other DNA sequences from this sample encode an identical CDR3 as well. The J gene is TRBJ2-6, the V gene TRBV18; no reliable D call. V was trimmed by 3 bases and J by 7 bases, leaving 7 bases between them. Germline CDR1 reads KGHSH; CDR2 reads LQKENI. The CDR3 spans 13 residues. CDR3 region: CASSPVGANVLTF. The CDR3 DNA follows: TGTGCCAGCTCACCGGTTGGAGCCAACGTCCTGACTTTC.

J is TRBJ2-7 and V is TRBV7-3; D may be TRBD1 or TRBD2 (5 bases each). The CDR3 runs to 13 residues. Trimming took off 5 bases at V and 6 bases at J, with 14 bases between the two ends. Looked up from germline, CDR1 is SGHTA and CDR2 is FQGTGA. This chain's CDR3 is CASSLRAGSEQYF. CDR3 nucleotides: TGTGCCAGCAGCCTAAGAGCAGGGAGCGAGCAGTACTTC.